The clone carrying this T cell receptor (beta chain) appeared once. The antigen is unknown. The data derive from a study of shared clonotypes between healthy human individuals. It was across several immunoSEQ plates that each subset's genomic DNA was evenly split. Only in-frame clones appear in the TCRdb table, and some are missing; sequencing was by immunoSEQ multiplex PCR. The data show about a million clones, roughly 80% seen once. Study-level points and caveats: Investigators expected sequencing depth to affect clonotype sharing among donors.

The V gene's germline CDR1 is SGHRS and CDR2 YFSETQ. The CDR3 length is 14 residues. The V gene lost 3 bases and the J gene lost 5 bases, with 15 bases spanning the gap. What was sequenced was memory CD4+ T cells from PBMCs. Regarding subset: CD45RA-negative fraction. This sequence originates from a man aged 18 to 35 in good health. Some clones in this sample may be carry-over from other donors' samples. The J gene is TRBJ2-7, the V gene TRBV5-1, with a possible D match to TRBD2 (5 bases). For the CDR3, the DNA is TGCGCCAGCAGCTCCGGCCCCAACGGGGACGAGCAGTACTTC. Translated: CASSSGPNGDEQYF.